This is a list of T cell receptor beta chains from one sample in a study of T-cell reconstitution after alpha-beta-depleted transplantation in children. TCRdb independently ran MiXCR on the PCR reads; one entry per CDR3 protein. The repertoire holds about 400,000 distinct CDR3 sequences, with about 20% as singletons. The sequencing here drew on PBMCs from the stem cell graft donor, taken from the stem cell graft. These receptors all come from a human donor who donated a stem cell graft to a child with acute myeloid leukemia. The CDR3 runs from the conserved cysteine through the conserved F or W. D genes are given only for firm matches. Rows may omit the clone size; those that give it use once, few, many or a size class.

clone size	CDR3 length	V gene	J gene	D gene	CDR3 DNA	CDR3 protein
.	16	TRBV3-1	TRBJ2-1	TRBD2	TGTGCCAGCAGCCACTTACTAGCGGGAGGTGGGGATGAGCAGTTCTTC	CASSHLLAGGGDEQFF
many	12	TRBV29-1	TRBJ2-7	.	TGCAGCGTTGTAGTATACGATTACGAGCAGTACTTC	CSVVVYDYEQYF
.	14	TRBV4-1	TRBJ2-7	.	TGCGCCAGCAGCTCCGGGACATCCACCTACGAGCAGTACTTC	CASSSGTSTYEQYF
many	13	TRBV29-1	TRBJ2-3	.	TGCAGCGTTGTCAGAGGAGGCACAGATACGCAGTATTTT	CSVVRGGTDTQYF
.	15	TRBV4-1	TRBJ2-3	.	TGCGCCAGCAGCCAAGATACGGGATACCGTGGTACGCAGTATTTT	CASSQDTGYRGTQYF
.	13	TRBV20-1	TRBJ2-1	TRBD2	TGCAGTGCAGGACTAGAAAAATACAATGAGCAGTTCTTC	CSAGLEKYNEQFF
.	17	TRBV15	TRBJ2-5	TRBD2	TGTGCCACCAGCAGAGAGGGAGGGCCAGGCCCCCAAGAGACCCAGTACTTC	CATSREGGPGPQETQYF
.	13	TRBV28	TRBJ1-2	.	TGTGCCACCCTCCCCGGGGGGCTATATGGCTACACCTTC	CATLPGGLYGYTF
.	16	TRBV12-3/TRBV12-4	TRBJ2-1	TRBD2	TGTGCCAGCAGTTTAAGTTCTAGCGGGAGGGTTCCGGAGCAGTTCTTC	CASSLSSSGRVPEQFF
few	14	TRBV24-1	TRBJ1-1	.	TGTGCCACCAGTGATCCCAAGAAGAACACTGAAGCTTTCTTT	CATSDPKKNTEAFF
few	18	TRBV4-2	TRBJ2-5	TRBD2	TGTGCCAGCAGCCAAGATTTTGCCGGGGGGGGGCAACGGGAGACCCAGTACTTC	CASSQDFAGGGQRETQYF
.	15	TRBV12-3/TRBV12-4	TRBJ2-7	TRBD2	TGTGCCAGCCGGGGCCCCGGGACTAGCATCCACGAGCAGTACTTC	CASRGPGTSIHEQYF
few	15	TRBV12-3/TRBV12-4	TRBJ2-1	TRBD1	TGTGCCAGCAGGAAAGGGACAGGGGCCCGGAATGAGCAGTTCTTC	CASRKGTGARNEQFF
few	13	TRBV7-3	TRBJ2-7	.	TGTGCCAGCAGCGCCCGGGACCCCCACGAGCAGTACTTC	CASSARDPHEQYF
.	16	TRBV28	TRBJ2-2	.	TGTGCCAGCAGTTTGCCAGGGCCGGAAGACACCGGGGAGCTGTTTTTT	CASSLPGPEDTGELFF
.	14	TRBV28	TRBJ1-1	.	TGTGCCAGCACCGTTCCCGGTACGAACACTGAAGCTTTCTTT	CASTVPGTNTEAFF
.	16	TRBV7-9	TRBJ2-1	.	TGTGCCAGCAGCTTAGTTGGCAGGGGAGGTTACAATGAGCAGTTCTTC	CASSLVGRGGYNEQFF
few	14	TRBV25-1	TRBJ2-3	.	TGTGCCAGCAGTGTAGAGGGGTGGCCAGATACGCAGTATTTT	CASSVEGWPDTQYF
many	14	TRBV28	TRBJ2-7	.	TGTGCTGCCGGTCAGCCCAACTTTCCCTACGAGCAGTACTTC	CAAGQPNFPYEQYF
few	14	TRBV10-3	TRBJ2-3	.	TGTGCCATCAGGGCACGAGGGAGTGGGGATACGCAGTATTTT	CAIRARGSGDTQYF
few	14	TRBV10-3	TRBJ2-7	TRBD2	TGTGCCATCCAACCTAGCGGGAGGGCCGACGAGCAGTACTTC	CAIQPSGRADEQYF
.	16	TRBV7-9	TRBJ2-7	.	TGTGCCAGCAGCGGCCGATCGACACCGGTGGGATACGAGCAGTACTTC	CASSGRSTPVGYEQYF
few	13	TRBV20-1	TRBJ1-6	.	TGCAGTGCTAGTGGTCAGGGGAATTCACCCCTCCACTTT	CSASGQGNSPLHF
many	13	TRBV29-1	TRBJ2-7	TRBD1	TGCAGCGTTGTTCCACAGGGGGCGGAAGAGCAGTACTTC	CSVVPQGAEEQYF
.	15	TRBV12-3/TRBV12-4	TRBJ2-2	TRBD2	TGTGCCAGCAGCCTCCTAGCGGTGAGCACCGGGGAGCTGTTTTTT	CASSLLAVSTGELFF
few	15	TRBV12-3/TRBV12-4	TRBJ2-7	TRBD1	TGTGCCAGCAGTTTAGGCCAGGGGGCTGCCTACGAGCAGTACTTC	CASSLGQGAAYEQYF
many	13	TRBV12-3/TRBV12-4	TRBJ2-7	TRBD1	TGTGCCAGCAGCCGACAGGGTCCCTACGAGCAGTACTTC	CASSRQGPYEQYF
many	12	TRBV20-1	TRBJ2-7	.	TGCAGTGCTTCCAGGACAACCTACGAGCAGTACTTC	CSASRTTYEQYF
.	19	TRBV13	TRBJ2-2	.	TGTGCCAGCTGCCAAGTTTTGACAGGATTTCGCGATTACACCGGGGAGCTGTTTTTT	CASCQVLTGFRDYTGELFF
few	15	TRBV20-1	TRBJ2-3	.	TGCAGTGCTAGTTCGGGGACTTCTAGCACAGATACGCAGTATTTT	CSASSGTSSTDTQYF
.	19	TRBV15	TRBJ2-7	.	TGTGCCACCAGCAGAGATTTCGGTGTCGGCAGGTCGGGTAACTACGAGCAGTACTTC	CATSRDFGVGRSGNYEQYF
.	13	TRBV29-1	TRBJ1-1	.	TGCAGCGTTGGGACCCTTGGGGACACTGAAGCTTTCTTT	CSVGTLGDTEAFF
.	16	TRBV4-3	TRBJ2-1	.	TGCGCCAGCAGCCAAGCGCGTGGGCGCAGTTACAATGAGCAGTTCTTC	CASSQARGRSYNEQFF
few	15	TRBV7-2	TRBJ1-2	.	TGTGCCAGCAGCTTAAGGCAGGGCCACGACTATGGCTACACCTTC	CASSLRQGHDYGYTF
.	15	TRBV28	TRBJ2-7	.	TGTGCCAGCACCCCCACAGTCCCAGCCTCCTACGAGCAGTACTTC	CASTPTVPASYEQYF
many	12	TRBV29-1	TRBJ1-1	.	TGCAGCGTTGAGGGGGCGCAGACTGAAGCTTTCTTT	CSVEGAQTEAFF
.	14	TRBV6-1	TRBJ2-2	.	TGTGCCAGCAGTCAGGGGGCGGGGGCCGGGGAGCTGTTTTTT	CASSQGAGAGELFF